The rows below give T cell receptor beta chains drawn from one sample of a study of cytomegalovirus exposure and HLA in healthy donors. Libraries were prepared by immunoSEQ multiplex PCR; TCRdb keeps only in-frame clonotypes and omits some of them. This table lists tens of thousands of clones. Sequencing was done on a sample of PBMCs. Source of these receptors: a human donor in good health. The CDR3 runs from the conserved cysteine through the conserved F or W. Fields, in order: D gene, J gene, V gene, CDR3 DNA, CDR3 protein. A D gene is named only where the DNA matches it firmly.

d_gene: -
j_gene: TRBJ1-1
v_gene: TRBV2
CDR3nt: TGTGCCAGCAGTCGAAGCGGTAGAAACACTGAAGCTTTCTTT
CDR3aa: CASSRSGRNTEAFF

d_gene: TRBD1
j_gene: TRBJ1-5
v_gene: TRBV6-1
CDR3nt: TGTGCCAGCAGCTATACAGGGGGCAATCAGCCCCAGCATTTT
CDR3aa: CASSYTGGNQPQHF

d_gene: -
j_gene: TRBJ1-3
v_gene: TRBV6-1
CDR3nt: TGTGCCACGAGTGGGGCGAATGGAAACACCATATATTTT
CDR3aa: CATSGANGNTIYF

d_gene: -
j_gene: TRBJ1-1
v_gene: TRBV29-1
CDR3nt: TGCAGCGTTCAGGCAGGGTCTGCCACTGAAGCTTTCTTT
CDR3aa: CSVQAGSATEAFF

d_gene: -
j_gene: TRBJ2-7
v_gene: TRBV5-5
CDR3nt: TGTGCCAGCAGTTTACAGGGAGCCTACGAGCAGTACTTC
CDR3aa: CASSLQGAYEQYF

d_gene: -
j_gene: TRBJ1-1
v_gene: TRBV6-5
CDR3nt: TGTGCCAGCAGTTCGGACAGTATCATTGAAGCTTTCTTT
CDR3aa: CASSSDSIIEAFF

d_gene: -
j_gene: TRBJ1-5
v_gene: TRBV6-5
CDR3nt: TGTGCCAGCAGTCTCCGGGGGAATCAGCCCCAGCATTTT
CDR3aa: CASSLRGNQPQHF

d_gene: -
j_gene: TRBJ1-5
v_gene: TRBV5-6
CDR3nt: TGTGCCAGCAGCGGGGGGGACGGCGCCGGGAGCAATCAGCCCCAGCATTTT
CDR3aa: CASSGGDGAGSNQPQHF

d_gene: -
j_gene: TRBJ2-7
v_gene: TRBV7-9
CDR3nt: TGTGCCAGCAGCCAAGCCCCCTTCTACGAGCAGTACTTC
CDR3aa: CASSQAPFYEQYF

d_gene: -
j_gene: TRBJ2-7
v_gene: TRBV7-9
CDR3nt: TGTGCCAGCAGCTTTACGGAGCAAAACGAGCAGTACTTC
CDR3aa: CASSFTEQNEQYF

d_gene: -
j_gene: TRBJ2-5
v_gene: TRBV6-1
CDR3nt: TGTGCCAGCAGTCAAGGGGCACTTCAAGAGACCCAGTACTTC
CDR3aa: CASSQGALQETQYF

d_gene: -
j_gene: TRBJ1-1
v_gene: TRBV2
CDR3nt: TGTGCCAGCCTCATATCGGGAGGCGCTGAAGCTTTCTTT
CDR3aa: CASLISGGAEAFF

d_gene: TRBD1
j_gene: TRBJ1-6
v_gene: TRBV30
CDR3nt: TGTGCCGGGAGTCGACAGGGGGGACCGCGTTCACCCCTCCACTTT
CDR3aa: CAGSRQGGPRSPLHF

d_gene: -
j_gene: TRBJ2-4
v_gene: TRBV28
CDR3nt: TGTGCCAGCAGTTTGTATGGAAAGGGGCTAGCCAAAAACATTCAGTACTTC
CDR3aa: CASSLYGKGLAKNIQYF

d_gene: TRBD2
j_gene: TRBJ2-1
v_gene: TRBV7-2
CDR3nt: TGTGCCAGCAGCAGCGGGACTAGCTCGGTCAATGAGCAGTTCTTC
CDR3aa: CASSSGTSSVNEQFF

d_gene: -
j_gene: TRBJ2-7
v_gene: TRBV6-1
CDR3nt: TGTGCCAGCAGTGAAGCGGGGCGTGGAACCGAGCAGTACTTC
CDR3aa: CASSEAGRGTEQYF

d_gene: TRBD1
j_gene: TRBJ2-7
v_gene: TRBV28
CDR3nt: TGTGCCAGCAGTTTAGGGGGGACAGGGGGCGAGCAGTACTTC
CDR3aa: CASSLGGTGGEQYF

d_gene: -
j_gene: TRBJ2-3
v_gene: TRBV2
CDR3nt: TGTGCCAGTTCGACTAGGGATACGCAGTATTTT
CDR3aa: CASSTRDTQYF

d_gene: TRBD1
j_gene: TRBJ1-2
v_gene: TRBV28
CDR3nt: TGTGCCAGCAGTCCTAGGGGGCAATACTATGGCTACACCTTC
CDR3aa: CASSPRGQYYGYTF

d_gene: -
j_gene: TRBJ1-1
v_gene: TRBV5-6
CDR3nt: TGTGCCAGCAGCTGGACAGCGAACACTGAAGCTTTCTTT
CDR3aa: CASSWTANTEAFF

d_gene: TRBD2
j_gene: TRBJ2-3
v_gene: TRBV29-1
CDR3nt: TGCAGCGTTGAACCCTCGGCTAGCGGGGGGGTCACAGATACGCAGTATTTT
CDR3aa: CSVEPSASGGVTDTQYF

d_gene: -
j_gene: TRBJ2-2
v_gene: TRBV5-6
CDR3nt: TGTGCCAGCACCCTCGAGGTACAGGGCCGCGACACCGGGGAGCTGTTTTTT
CDR3aa: CASTLEVQGRDTGELFF

d_gene: TRBD1
j_gene: TRBJ1-2
v_gene: TRBV30
CDR3nt: TGTGCCTGGGGACAGGGCGGTGGCTACACCTTC
CDR3aa: CAWGQGGGYTF

d_gene: -
j_gene: TRBJ1-1
v_gene: TRBV30
CDR3nt: TGTGCCGGGAGTGATTTTGGGCAGGGAAAAACTGAAGCTTTCTTT
CDR3aa: CAGSDFGQGKTEAFF

d_gene: -
j_gene: TRBJ2-7
v_gene: TRBV27
CDR3nt: TGTGCCAGCAGTCCCCCAATTCCGCGGGGAGGCGAGCAGTACTTC
CDR3aa: CASSPPIPRGGEQYF

d_gene: TRBD1
j_gene: TRBJ1-2
v_gene: TRBV5-6
CDR3nt: TGTGCCAGCAGCTTGGGGACAGGTCGTTATGGCTACACCTTC
CDR3aa: CASSLGTGRYGYTF

d_gene: TRBD1
j_gene: TRBJ2-7
v_gene: TRBV7-6
CDR3nt: TGTGCCAGCAGCGTAGCGCTAAAGGACAGGGCCTGGGGGGAGCAGTACTTC
CDR3aa: CASSVALKDRAWGEQYF

d_gene: -
j_gene: TRBJ1-4
v_gene: TRBV18
CDR3nt: TGTGCCAGCTCACCAGGAGGGGAAAAACTGTTTTTT
CDR3aa: CASSPGGEKLFF

d_gene: -
j_gene: TRBJ2-1
v_gene: TRBV7-3
CDR3nt: TGTGCCAGCAGCCCCTCAAGGGGCGATTATAATGAGCAGTTCTTC
CDR3aa: CASSPSRGDYNEQFF

d_gene: TRBD1
j_gene: TRBJ2-7
v_gene: TRBV27
CDR3nt: TGTGCCAGCAGTTTATTCGCGAACAGGGGACGCGCCTACGAGCAGTACTTC
CDR3aa: CASSLFANRGRAYEQYF

d_gene: -
j_gene: TRBJ1-2
v_gene: TRBV7-2
CDR3nt: TGTGCCAGCAGCCCGGACAGCCATTCATCTAACTATGGCTACACCTTC
CDR3aa: CASSPDSHSSNYGYTF

d_gene: -
j_gene: TRBJ2-2
v_gene: TRBV10-3
CDR3nt: TGTGCCATCAGTGGGCAGGGGGGCACCGGGGAGCTGTTTTTT
CDR3aa: CAISGQGGTGELFF

d_gene: -
j_gene: TRBJ2-3
v_gene: TRBV18
CDR3nt: TGTGCCAGCGCCCCTATTGATGCGGGGCTCACAGATACGCAGTATTTT
CDR3aa: CASAPIDAGLTDTQYF

d_gene: -
j_gene: TRBJ1-3
v_gene: TRBV7-8
CDR3nt: TGTGCCAGCAGCATACACACACAGGTCTCTGGAAACACCATATATTTT
CDR3aa: CASSIHTQVSGNTIYF

d_gene: TRBD2
j_gene: TRBJ2-3
v_gene: TRBV2
CDR3nt: TGTGCCAGCTCCCTCGGGGGGGGTACAGATACGCAGTATTTT
CDR3aa: CASSLGGGTDTQYF

d_gene: -
j_gene: TRBJ2-7
v_gene: TRBV7-8
CDR3nt: TGTGCCAGCAGCCTGGGACACGGAGACTCCTACGAGCAGTACTTC
CDR3aa: CASSLGHGDSYEQYF

d_gene: TRBD1
j_gene: TRBJ2-7
v_gene: TRBV28
CDR3nt: TGTGCCAGCAGGGCCTCCGGGACAGCTTACGAGCAGTACTTC
CDR3aa: CASRASGTAYEQYF

d_gene: -
j_gene: TRBJ1-4
v_gene: TRBV28
CDR3nt: TGTGCCAGCAGTTCCCCAGGTCTCGCGGGTGAAAAACTGTTTTTT
CDR3aa: CASSSPGLAGEKLFF

d_gene: TRBD2
j_gene: TRBJ2-7
v_gene: TRBV4-2
CDR3nt: TGTGCCAGCAGCCAAGGTAGCGGGGGGGCAGTGGATGAGCAGTACTTC
CDR3aa: CASSQGSGGAVDEQYF

d_gene: TRBD1
j_gene: TRBJ2-7
v_gene: TRBV2
CDR3nt: TGTGCCAGCACGGGACAGGGGGCGCAAGAGCAGTACTTC
CDR3aa: CASTGQGAQEQYF

d_gene: -
j_gene: TRBJ2-5
v_gene: TRBV5-1
CDR3nt: TGCGCCAGCAGCTTTTACGGGACTGGGCAAGAGACCCAGTACTTC
CDR3aa: CASSFYGTGQETQYF

d_gene: TRBD1
j_gene: TRBJ1-2
v_gene: TRBV7-2
CDR3nt: TGTGCCAGCAGCTTAGGGACAGGGAGAGGCTACACCTTC
CDR3aa: CASSLGTGRGYTF

d_gene: -
j_gene: TRBJ1-1
v_gene: TRBV30
CDR3nt: TGTGCCTGGCGTAAAGCCCATGAAGCTTTCTTT
CDR3aa: CAWRKAHEAFF

d_gene: TRBD1
j_gene: TRBJ1-4
v_gene: TRBV6-1
CDR3nt: TGTGCCAGCAGTAAAACGACAGGGGGGATTGAAAAACTGTTTTTT
CDR3aa: CASSKTTGGIEKLFF

d_gene: TRBD1
j_gene: TRBJ1-3
v_gene: TRBV7-9
CDR3nt: TGTGCCAGCAGCCCCGGGACAGCCAGCTCCTCTGGAAACACCATATATTTT
CDR3aa: CASSPGTASSSGNTIYF

d_gene: TRBD2
j_gene: TRBJ2-3
v_gene: TRBV6-6
CDR3nt: TGTGCCAGCAGTTGGGGGACTAGCGGAAGCACAGATACGCAGTATTTT
CDR3aa: CASSWGTSGSTDTQYF

d_gene: -
j_gene: TRBJ1-5
v_gene: TRBV19
CDR3nt: TGTGCCAGTACCACCGGGAACAATCAGCCCCAGCATTTT
CDR3aa: CASTTGNNQPQHF